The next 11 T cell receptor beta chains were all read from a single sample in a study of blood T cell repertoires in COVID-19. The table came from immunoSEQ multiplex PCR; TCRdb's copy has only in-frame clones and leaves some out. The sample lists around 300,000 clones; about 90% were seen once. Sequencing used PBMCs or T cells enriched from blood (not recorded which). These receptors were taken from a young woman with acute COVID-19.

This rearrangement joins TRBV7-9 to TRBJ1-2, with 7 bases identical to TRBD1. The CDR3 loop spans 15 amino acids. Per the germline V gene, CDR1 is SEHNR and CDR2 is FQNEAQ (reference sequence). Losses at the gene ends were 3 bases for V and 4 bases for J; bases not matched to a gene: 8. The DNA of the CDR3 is TGTGCCAGCAGCTTTAGCCCCGGGACAGTCTATGGCTACACCTTC. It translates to CASSFSPGTVYGYTF.

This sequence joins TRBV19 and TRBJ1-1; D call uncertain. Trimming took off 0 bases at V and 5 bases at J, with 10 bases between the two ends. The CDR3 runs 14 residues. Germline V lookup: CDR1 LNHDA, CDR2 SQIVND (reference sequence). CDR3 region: CASSIDSASTEAFF. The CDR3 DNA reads TGTGCCAGTAGTATAGACAGTGCCTCAACTGAAGCTTTCTTT.

The CDR3 region is CASSQDPAGVGNTGELFF. The CDR3 DNA sequence: TGCGCCAGCAGCCAAGACCCAGCGGGAGTGGGGAACACCGGGGAGCTGTTTTTT. V gene TRBV4-1 combines with J gene TRBJ2-2; 8 positions match TRBD2. V gave up 0 bases and J gave up 1 base; unmatched junction bases: 7. Per germline, CDR1 MGHRA and CDR2 YSYEKL. The CDR3 covers 18 residues.

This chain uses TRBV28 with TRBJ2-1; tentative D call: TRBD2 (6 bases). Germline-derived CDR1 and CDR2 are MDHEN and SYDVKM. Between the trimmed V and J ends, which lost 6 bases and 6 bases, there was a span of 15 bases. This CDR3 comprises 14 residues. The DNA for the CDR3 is TGTGCCAGCAGCCGCCTCGGAGGGTCCAATGAGCAGTTCTTC. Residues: CASSRLGGSNEQFF. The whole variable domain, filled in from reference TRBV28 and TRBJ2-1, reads DVKVTQSSRYLVKRTGEKVFLECVQDMDHENMFWYRQDPGLGLRLIYFSYDVKMKEKGDIPEGYSVSREKKERFSLILESASTNQTSMYLCASSRLGGSNEQFFGPGTRLTVL.

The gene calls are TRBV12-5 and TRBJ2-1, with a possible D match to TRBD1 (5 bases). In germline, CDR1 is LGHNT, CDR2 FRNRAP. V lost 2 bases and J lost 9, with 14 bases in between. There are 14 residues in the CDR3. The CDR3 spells CASGLQGARSEQFF. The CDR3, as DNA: TGTGCTAGTGGTTTGCAGGGCGCCCGCAGTGAGCAGTTCTTC. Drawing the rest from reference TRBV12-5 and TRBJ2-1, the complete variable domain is DARVTQTPRHKVTEMGQEVTMRCQPILGHNTVFWYRQTMMQGLELLAYFRNRAPLDDSGMPKDRFSAEMPDATLATLKIQPSEPRDSAVYFCASGLQGARSEQFFGPGTRLTVL.

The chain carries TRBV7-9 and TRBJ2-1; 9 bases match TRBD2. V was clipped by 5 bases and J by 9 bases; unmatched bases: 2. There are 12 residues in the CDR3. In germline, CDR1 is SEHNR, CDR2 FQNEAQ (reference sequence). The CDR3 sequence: CASSRTSAEQFF. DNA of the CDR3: TGTGCCAGCAGCAGGACTAGCGCTGAGCAGTTCTTC.

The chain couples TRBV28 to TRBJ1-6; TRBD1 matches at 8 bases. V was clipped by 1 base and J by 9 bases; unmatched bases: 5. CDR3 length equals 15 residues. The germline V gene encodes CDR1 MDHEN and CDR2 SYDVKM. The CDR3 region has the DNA TGTGCCAGCAGTTTATCCCAGGGGGCGTCTTCACCCCTCCACTTT. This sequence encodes CASSLSQGASSPLHF. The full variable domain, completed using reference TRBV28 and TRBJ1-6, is DVKVTQSSRYLVKRTGEKVFLECVQDMDHENMFWYRQDPGLGLRLIYFSYDVKMKEKGDIPEGYSVSREKKERFSLILESASTNQTSMYLCASSLSQGASSPLHFGNGTRLTVT.

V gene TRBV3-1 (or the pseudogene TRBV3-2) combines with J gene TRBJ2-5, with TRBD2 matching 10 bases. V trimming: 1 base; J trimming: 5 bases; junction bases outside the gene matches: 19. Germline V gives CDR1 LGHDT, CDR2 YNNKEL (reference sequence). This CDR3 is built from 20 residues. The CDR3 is CASSQGAPLAGDQPVETQYF. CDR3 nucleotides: TGTGCCAGCAGCCAAGGGGCCCCTCTAGCGGGAGACCAGCCTGTTGAGACCCAGTACTTC.

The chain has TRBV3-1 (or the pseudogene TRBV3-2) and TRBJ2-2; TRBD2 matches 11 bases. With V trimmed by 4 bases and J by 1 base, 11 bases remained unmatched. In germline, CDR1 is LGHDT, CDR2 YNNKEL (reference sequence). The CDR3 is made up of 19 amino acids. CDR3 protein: CASSLLSGRAGWNTGELFF. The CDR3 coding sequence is TGTGCCAGCAGCCTTCTTAGCGGGAGGGCCGGTTGGAACACCGGGGAGCTGTTTTTT.

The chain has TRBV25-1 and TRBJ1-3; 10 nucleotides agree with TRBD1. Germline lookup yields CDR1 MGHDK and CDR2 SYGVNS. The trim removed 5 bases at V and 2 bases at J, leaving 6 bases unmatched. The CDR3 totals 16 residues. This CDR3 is CASSPPGTGAGNTIYF. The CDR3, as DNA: TGTGCCAGCAGTCCACCCGGGACAGGGGCTGGAAACACCATATATTTT.

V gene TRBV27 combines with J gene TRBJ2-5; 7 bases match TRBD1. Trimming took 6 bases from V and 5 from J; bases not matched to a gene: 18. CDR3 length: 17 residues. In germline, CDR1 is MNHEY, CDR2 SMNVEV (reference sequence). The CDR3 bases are TGTGCCAGCAGCCAGCAGCTGAGGGACAGACGCCAGGAGACCCAGTACTTC. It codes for CASSQQLRDRRQETQYF.